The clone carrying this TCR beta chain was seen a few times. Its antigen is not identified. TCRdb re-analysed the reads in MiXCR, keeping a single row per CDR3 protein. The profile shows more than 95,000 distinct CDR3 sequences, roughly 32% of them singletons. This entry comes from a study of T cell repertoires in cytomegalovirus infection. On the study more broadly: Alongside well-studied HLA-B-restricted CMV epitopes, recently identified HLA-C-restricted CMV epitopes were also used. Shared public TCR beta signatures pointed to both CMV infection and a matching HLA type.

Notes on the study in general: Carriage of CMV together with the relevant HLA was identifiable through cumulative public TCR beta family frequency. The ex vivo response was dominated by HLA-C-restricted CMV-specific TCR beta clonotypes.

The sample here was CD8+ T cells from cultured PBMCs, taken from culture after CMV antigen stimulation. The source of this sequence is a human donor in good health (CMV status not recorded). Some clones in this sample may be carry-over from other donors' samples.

The CDR3 region is CASSLTRRESSGNTIYF. CDR3 nucleotides: TGTGCCAGCAGCCTAACCCGGAGGGAAAGCTCTGGAAACACCATATATTTT. This chain uses TRBV7-6 with TRBJ1-3; no clear D gene. Germline V lookup: CDR1 SGHVS, CDR2 FNYEAQ. CDR3 length: 17 amino acids. V was shortened by 5 bases and J by 0 bases, with 17 bases between the two germline ends. Drawing the rest from reference TRBV7-6 and TRBJ1-3, the complete variable domain is GAGVSQSPRYKVTKRGQDVALRCDPISGHVSLYWYRQALGQGPEFLTYFNYEAQQDKSGLPNDRFSAERPEGSISTLTIQRTEQRDSAMYRCASSLTRRESSGNTIYFGEGSWLTVV.